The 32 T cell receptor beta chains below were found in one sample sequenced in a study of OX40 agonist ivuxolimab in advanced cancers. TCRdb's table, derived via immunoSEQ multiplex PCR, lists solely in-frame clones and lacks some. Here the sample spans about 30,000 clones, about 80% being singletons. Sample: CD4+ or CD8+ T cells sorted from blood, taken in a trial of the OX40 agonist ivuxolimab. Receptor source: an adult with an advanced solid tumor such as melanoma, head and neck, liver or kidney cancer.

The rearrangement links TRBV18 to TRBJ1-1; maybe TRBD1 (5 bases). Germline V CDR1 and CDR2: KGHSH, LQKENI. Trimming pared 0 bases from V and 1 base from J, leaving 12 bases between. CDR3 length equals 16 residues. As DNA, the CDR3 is TGTGCCAGCTCACCACCTTGGGGCAGTTCGAACACTGAAGCTTTCTTT. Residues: CASSPPWGSSNTEAFF. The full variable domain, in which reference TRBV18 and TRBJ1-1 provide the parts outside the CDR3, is NAGVMQNPRHLVRRRGQEARLRCSPMKGHSHVYWYRQLPEEGLKFMVYLQKENIIDESGMPKERFSAEFPKEGPSILRIQQVVRGDSAAYFCASSPPWGSSNTEAFFGQGTRLTVV.

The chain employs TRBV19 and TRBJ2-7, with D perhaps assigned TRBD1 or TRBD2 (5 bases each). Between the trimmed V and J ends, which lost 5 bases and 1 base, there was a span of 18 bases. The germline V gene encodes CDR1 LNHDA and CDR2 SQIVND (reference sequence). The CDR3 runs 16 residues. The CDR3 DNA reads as TGTGCCAGTAGTTTCTCTCCGGGACGGTTGTCCTACGAGCAGTACTTC. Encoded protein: CASSFSPGRLSYEQYF.

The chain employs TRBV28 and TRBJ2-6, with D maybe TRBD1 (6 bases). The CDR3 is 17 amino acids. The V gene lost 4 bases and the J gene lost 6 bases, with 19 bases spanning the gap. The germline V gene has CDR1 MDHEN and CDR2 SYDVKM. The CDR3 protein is CASSSRQDIVEANVLTF. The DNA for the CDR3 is TGTGCCAGCAGTTCTAGACAGGATATTGTCGAGGCCAACGTCCTGACTTTC.

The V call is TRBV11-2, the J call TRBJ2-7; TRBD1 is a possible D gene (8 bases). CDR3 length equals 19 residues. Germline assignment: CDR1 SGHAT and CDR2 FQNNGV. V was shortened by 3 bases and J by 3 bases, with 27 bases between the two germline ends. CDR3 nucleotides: TGTGCCAGCAGCTTGATCCGGACAGGGTTCGCGGGGGCGGGCTACGAGCAGTACTTC. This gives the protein CASSLIRTGFAGAGYEQYF.

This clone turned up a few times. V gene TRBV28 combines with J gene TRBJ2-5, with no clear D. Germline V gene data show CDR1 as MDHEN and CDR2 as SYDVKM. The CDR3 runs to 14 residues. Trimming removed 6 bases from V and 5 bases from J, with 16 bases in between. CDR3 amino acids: CASSPVPGRETQYF. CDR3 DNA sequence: TGTGCCAGCAGCCCCGTCCCAGGTCGGGAGACCCAGTACTTC. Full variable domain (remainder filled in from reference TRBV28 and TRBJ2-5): DVKVTQSSRYLVKRTGEKVFLECVQDMDHENMFWYRQDPGLGLRLIYFSYDVKMKEKGDIPEGYSVSREKKERFSLILESASTNQTSMYLCASSPVPGRETQYFGPGTRLLVL.

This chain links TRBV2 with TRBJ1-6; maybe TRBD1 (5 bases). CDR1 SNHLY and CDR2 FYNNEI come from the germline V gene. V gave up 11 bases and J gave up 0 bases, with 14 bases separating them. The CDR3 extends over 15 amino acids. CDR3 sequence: CAATPDSSYNSPLHF. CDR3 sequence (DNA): TGTGCCGCGACCCCCGACAGCTCCTATAATTCACCCCTCCACTTT.

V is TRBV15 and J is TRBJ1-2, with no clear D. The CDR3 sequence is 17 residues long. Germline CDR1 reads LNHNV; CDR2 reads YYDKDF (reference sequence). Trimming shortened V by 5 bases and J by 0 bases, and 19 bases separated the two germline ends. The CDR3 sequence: CATSALRGEAANYGYTF. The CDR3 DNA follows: TGTGCCACCAGCGCCCTCCGCGGGGAGGCGGCTAACTATGGCTACACCTTC.

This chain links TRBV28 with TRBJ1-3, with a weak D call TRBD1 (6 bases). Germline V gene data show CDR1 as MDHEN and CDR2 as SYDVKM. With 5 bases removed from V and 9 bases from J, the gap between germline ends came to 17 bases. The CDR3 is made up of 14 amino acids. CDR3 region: CASSPQGSQSTIYF. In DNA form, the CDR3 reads TGTGCCAGCAGTCCCCAGGGGAGTCAGAGCACCATATATTTT.

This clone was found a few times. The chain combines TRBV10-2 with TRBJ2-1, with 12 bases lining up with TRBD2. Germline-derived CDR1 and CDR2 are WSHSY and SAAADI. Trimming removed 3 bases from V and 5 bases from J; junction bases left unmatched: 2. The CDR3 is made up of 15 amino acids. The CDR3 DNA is TGCGCCAGCAGTGATCTAGCGGGGGGGGACAATGAGCAGTTCTTC. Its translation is CASSDLAGGDNEQFF.

The CDR3 DNA is TGTGCCAGCAGCTTGTTCGACAGTCGCTCTGGAAACACCATATATTTT. This gives the protein CASSLFDSRSGNTIYF. The chain combines TRBV5-6 with TRBJ1-3; a weak D match, TRBD1 (5 bases). This CDR3 is built from 16 residues. Germline loops: CDR1 SGHDT, CDR2 YYEEEE. V was cut by 1 base and J by 0 bases, with 11 bases left in between.

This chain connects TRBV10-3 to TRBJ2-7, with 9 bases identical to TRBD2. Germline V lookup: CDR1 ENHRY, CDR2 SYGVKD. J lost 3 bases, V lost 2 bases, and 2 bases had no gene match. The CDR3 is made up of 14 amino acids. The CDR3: CAISELAGNYEQYF. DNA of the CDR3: TGTGCCATCAGTGAGCTAGCGGGGAACTACGAGCAGTACTTC.

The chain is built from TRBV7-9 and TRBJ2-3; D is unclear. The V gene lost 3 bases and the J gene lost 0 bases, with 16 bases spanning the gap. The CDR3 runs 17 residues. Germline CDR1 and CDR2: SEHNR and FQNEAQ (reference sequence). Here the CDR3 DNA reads TGTGCCAGCAGCTTGGAGTTTCTCGGCCCTAGCACAGATACGCAGTATTTT. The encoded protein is CASSLEFLGPSTDTQYF.

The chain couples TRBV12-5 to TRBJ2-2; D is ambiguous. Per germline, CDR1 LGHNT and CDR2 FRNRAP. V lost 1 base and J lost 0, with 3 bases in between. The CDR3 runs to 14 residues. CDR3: CASGLGANTGELFF. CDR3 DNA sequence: TGTGCTAGTGGTTTGGGAGCGAACACCGGGGAGCTGTTTTTT. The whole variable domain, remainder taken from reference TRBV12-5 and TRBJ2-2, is DARVTQTPRHKVTEMGQEVTMRCQPILGHNTVFWYRQTMMQGLELLAYFRNRAPLDDSGMPKDRFSAEMPDATLATLKIQPSEPRDSAVYFCASGLGANTGELFFGEGSRLTVL.

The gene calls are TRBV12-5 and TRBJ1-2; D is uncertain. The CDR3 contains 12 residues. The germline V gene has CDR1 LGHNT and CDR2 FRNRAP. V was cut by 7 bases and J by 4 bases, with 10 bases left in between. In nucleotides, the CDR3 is TGTGCTAGTGCCTTACAGAGCTATGGCTACACCTTC. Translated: CASALQSYGYTF.

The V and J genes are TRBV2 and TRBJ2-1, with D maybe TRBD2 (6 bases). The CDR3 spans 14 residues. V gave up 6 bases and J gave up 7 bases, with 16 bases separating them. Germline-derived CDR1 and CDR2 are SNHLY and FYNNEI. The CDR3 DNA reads TGTGCCAGCAGGGGGACTTCCCTTTGGAATGAGCAGTTCTTC. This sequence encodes CASRGTSLWNEQFF.

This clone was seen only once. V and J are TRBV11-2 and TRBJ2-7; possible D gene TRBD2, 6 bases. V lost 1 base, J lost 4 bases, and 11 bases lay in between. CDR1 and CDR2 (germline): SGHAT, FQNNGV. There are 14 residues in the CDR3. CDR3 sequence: CASSLGWRDYEQYF. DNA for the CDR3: TGTGCCAGCAGCTTAGGGTGGAGGGATTACGAGCAGTACTTC.

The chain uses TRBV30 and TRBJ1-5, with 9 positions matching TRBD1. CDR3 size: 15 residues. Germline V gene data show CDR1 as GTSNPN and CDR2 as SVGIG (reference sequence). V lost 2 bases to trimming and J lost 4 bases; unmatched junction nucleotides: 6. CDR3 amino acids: CAWSYRDRDNQPQHF. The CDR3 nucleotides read TGTGCCTGGAGTTACCGGGACAGGGATAATCAGCCCCAGCATTTT.

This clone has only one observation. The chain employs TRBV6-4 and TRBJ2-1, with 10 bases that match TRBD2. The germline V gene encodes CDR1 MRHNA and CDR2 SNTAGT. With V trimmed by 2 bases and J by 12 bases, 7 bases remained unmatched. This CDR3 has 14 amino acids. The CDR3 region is CASSDRAGGPRQFF. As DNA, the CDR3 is TGTGCCAGCAGTGACCGAGCGGGGGGGCCCAGGCAGTTCTTC.

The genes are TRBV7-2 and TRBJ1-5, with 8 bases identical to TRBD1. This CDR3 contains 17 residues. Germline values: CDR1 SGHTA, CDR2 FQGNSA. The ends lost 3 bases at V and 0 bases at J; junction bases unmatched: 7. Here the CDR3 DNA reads TGTGCCAGCAGCTTGCTGACAGGGGTCTATAGCAATCAGCCCCAGCATTTT. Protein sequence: CASSLLTGVYSNQPQHF.

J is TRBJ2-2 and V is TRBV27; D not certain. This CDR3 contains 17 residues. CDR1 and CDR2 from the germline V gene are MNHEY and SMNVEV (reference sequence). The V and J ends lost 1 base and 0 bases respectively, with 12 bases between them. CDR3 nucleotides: TGTGCCAGCAGTTTATTCTCCTCAGGAGCGAACACCGGGGAGCTGTTTTTT. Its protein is CASSLFSSGANTGELFF.

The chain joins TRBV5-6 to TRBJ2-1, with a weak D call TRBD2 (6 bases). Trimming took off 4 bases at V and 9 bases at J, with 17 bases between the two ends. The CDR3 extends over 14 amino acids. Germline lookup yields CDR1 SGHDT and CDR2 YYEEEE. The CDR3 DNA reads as TGTGCCAGCAGCCCCCGGGACTCCCCGGCTGAGCAGTTCTTC. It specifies CASSPRDSPAEQFF.

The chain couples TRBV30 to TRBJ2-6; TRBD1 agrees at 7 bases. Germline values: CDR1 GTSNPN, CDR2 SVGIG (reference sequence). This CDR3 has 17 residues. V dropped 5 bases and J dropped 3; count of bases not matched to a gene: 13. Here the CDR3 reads CAWRPLTGLSGANVLTF. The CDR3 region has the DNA TGTGCCTGGCGGCCTTTGACAGGGTTGAGTGGGGCCAACGTCCTGACTTTC.

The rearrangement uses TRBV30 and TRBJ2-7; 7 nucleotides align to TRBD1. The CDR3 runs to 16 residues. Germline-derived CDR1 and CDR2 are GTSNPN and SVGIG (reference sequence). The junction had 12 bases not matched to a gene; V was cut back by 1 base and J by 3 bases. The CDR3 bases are TGTGCCTGGAGTGACCCCATGGGAGACAGGGTCTACGAGCAGTACTTC. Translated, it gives CAWSDPMGDRVYEQYF.

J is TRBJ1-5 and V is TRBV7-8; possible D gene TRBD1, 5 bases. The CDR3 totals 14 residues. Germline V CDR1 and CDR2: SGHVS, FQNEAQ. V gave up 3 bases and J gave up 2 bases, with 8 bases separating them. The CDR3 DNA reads TGTGCCAGCAGCTTGGGACCTCGCAATCAGCCCCAGCATTTT. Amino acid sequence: CASSLGPRNQPQHF.

The CDR3 reads CASSLLLVAQNSPLHF. The CDR3, as DNA: TGTGCCAGCAGCTTATTGTTGGTCGCACAGAATTCACCCCTCCACTTT. The rearrangement joins TRBV7-9 to TRBJ1-6; D is ambiguous. Germline CDR1 is SEHNR and CDR2 is FQNEAQ (reference sequence). This CDR3 has 16 residues. V lost 2 bases to trimming and J lost 7 bases, with 15 bases between them.

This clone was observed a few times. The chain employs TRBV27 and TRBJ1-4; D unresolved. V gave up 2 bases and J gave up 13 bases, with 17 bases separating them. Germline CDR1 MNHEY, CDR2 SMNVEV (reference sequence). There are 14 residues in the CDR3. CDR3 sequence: CASSLLTASDLLFF. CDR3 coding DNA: TGTGCCAGCAGTTTACTCACCGCGTCTGACTTACTGTTTTTT.

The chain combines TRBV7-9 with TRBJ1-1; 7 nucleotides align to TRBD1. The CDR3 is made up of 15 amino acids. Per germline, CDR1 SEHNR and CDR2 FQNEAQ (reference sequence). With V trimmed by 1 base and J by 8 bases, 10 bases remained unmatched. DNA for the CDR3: TGTGCCAGCAGCTTAGGTCTTACCGGGACAGAGGAAGCTTTCTTT. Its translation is CASSLGLTGTEEAFF.

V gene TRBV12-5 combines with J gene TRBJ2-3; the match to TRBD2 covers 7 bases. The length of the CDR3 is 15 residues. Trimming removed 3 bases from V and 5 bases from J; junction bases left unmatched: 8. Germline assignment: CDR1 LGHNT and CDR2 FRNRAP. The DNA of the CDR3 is TGTGCTAGTGGTTTTGGAAGCGGGGTAGGAGATACGCAGTATTTT. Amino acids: CASGFGSGVGDTQYF.

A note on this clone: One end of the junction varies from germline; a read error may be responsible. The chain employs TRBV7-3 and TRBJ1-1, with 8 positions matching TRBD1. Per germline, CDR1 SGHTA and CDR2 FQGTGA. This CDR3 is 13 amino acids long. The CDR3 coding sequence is TGTGCCAGCAGCCTAACAGGGGGCACTGAAGCTTTCTTT. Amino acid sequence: CASSLTGGTEAFF.

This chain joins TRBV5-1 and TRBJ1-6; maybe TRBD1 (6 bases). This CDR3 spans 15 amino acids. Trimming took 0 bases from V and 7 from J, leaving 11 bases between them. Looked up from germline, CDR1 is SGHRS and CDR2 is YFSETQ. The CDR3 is CASSLGTASNSPLHF. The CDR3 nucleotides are TGCGCCAGCAGCTTGGGGACAGCATCCAATTCACCCCTCCACTTT.

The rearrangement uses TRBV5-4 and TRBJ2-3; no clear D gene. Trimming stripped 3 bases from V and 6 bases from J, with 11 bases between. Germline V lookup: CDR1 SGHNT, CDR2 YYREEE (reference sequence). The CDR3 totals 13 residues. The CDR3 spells CASSSKTGDTQYF. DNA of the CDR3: TGTGCCAGCAGCTCAAAGACGGGCGATACGCAGTATTTT.

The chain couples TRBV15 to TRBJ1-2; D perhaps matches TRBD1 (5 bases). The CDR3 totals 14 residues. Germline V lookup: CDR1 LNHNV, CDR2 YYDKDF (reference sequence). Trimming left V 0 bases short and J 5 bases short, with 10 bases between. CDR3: CATSREQEFYGYTF. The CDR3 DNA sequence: TGTGCCACCAGCAGAGAACAGGAGTTTTATGGCTACACCTTC.